This T cell receptor (beta chain) is drawn from a study of T cell repertoires in cytomegalovirus infection. As for the study in general: It can be stated that public TCR beta signatures indicated CMV infection as well as a matching HLA type.

Turning to this clonotype: Its antigen is not identified.

Broader study findings: Public TCR beta family frequency separated CMV-and-HLA carriers, including in an independent cohort.

TCRdb itself ran the reads through MiXCR, one entry per CDR3 protein. The table shows some 440,000 distinct CDR3 sequences, with approximately 31% occurring only once. Germline CDR1 reads MNHEY; CDR2 reads SVGEGT. V was trimmed by 0 bases and J by 1 base, leaving 10 bases between them. The CDR3 contains 16 residues. The receptor was isolated from a human donor in good health (CMV status not recorded). Some clones in this sample may be carry-over from other donors' samples. Sequenced sample: PBMCs. J is TRBJ1-5 and V is TRBV6-2 or TRBV6-3; the D is unclear. The CDR3 DNA reads as TGTGCCAGCAGTTACTCCACCGCTGTAAGCAATCAGCCCCAGCATTTT. Translation gives CASSYSTAVSNQPQHF.